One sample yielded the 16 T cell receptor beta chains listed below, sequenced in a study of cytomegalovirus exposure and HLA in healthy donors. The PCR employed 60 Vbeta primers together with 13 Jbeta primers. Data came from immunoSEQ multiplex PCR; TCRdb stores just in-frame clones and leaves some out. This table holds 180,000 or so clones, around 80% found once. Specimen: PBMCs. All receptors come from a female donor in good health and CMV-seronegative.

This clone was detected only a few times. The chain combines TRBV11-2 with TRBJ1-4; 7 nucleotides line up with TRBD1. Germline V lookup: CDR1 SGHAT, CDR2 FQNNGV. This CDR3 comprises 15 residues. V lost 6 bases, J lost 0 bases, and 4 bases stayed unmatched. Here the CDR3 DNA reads TGTGCCAGCAGTCGGACAGGCCCAACTAATGAAAAACTGTTTTTT. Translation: CASSRTGPTNEKLFF.

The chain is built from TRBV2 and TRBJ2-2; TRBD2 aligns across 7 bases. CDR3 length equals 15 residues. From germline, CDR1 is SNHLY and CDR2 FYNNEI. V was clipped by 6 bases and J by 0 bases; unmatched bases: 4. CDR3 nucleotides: TGTGCCAGCAGCCTAGCGGAAACGAACACCGGGGAGCTGTTTTTT. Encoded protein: CASSLAETNTGELFF.

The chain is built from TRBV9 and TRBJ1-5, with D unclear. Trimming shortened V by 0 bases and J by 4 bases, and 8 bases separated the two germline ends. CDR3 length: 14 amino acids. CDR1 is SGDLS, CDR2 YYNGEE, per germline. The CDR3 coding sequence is TGTGCCAGCAGCGTAGATATGAGTAATCAGCCCCAGCATTTT. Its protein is CASSVDMSNQPQHF.

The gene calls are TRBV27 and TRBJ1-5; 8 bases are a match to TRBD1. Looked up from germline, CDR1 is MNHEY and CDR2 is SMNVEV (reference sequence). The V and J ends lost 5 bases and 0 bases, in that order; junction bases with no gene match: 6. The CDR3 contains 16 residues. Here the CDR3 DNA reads TGTGCCAGCAGTCTGGGGACAGGCGGTAGCAATCAGCCCCAGCATTTT. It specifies CASSLGTGGSNQPQHF.

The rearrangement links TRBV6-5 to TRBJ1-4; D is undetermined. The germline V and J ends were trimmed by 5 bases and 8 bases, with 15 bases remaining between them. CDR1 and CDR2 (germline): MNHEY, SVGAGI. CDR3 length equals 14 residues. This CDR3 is CASSPRGSREKLFF. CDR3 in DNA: TGTGCCAGCAGTCCCCGGGGAAGTCGGGAAAAACTGTTTTTT.

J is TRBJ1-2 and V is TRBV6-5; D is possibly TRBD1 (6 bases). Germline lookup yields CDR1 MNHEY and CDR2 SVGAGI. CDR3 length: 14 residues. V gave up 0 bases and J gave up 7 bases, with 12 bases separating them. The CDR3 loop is CASSYSQGRFGYTF. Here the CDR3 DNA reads TGTGCCAGCAGTTACTCACAGGGCCGGTTTGGCTACACCTTC.

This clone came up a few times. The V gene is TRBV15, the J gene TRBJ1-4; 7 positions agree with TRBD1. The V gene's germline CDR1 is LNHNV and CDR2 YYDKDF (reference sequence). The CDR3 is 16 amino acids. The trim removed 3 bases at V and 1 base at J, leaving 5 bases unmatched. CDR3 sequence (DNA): TGTGCCACCAGCAGTTCAGGGGGGCTAACTAATGAAAAACTGTTTTTT. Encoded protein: CATSSSGGLTNEKLFF.

The CDR3, as DNA: TGTGCCAGCAGTGAAGCCCTAGCGGGAGGGAGTGAGCAGTTCTTC. Encoded protein: CASSEALAGGSEQFF. The chain recombines TRBV2 with TRBJ2-1; TRBD2 matches 12 bases. The CDR3 is made up of 15 amino acids. V shed 0 bases and J 9 bases; nucleotides not matched to a gene: 3. CDR1 is SNHLY, CDR2 FYNNEI, per germline.

CDR3 sequence reads: CASSEQASYEQYF. As DNA, the CDR3 is TGTGCCAGCAGTGAACAGGCCTCCTACGAGCAGTACTTC. The J gene is TRBJ2-7, the V gene TRBV6-1; no clear D gene. The CDR3 consists of 13 residues. V was clipped by 2 bases and J by 0 bases, with 5 bases between them. CDR1 is MNHNS, CDR2 SASEGT, per germline.

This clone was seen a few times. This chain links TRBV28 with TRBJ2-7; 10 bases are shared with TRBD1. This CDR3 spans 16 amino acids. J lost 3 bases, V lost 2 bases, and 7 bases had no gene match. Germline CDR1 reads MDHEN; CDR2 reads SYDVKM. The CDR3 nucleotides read TGTGCCAGCAGTTTAGGCCCAGACAGGGGGCTCTACGAGCAGTACTTC. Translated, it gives CASSLGPDRGLYEQYF.

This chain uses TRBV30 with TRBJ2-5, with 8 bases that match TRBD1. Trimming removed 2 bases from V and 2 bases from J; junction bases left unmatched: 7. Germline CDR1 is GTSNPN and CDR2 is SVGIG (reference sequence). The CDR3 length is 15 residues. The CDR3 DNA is TGTGCCTGGAGTAAAAACAGGGGGGCACAAGAGACCCAGTACTTC. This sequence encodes CAWSKNRGAQETQYF.

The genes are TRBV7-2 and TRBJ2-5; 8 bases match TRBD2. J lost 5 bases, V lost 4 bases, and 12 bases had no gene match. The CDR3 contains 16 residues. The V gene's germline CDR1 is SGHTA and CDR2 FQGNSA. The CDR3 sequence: CASSYQSGRRGETQYF. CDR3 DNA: TGTGCCAGCAGCTACCAGAGCGGGAGACGGGGGGAGACCCAGTACTTC.

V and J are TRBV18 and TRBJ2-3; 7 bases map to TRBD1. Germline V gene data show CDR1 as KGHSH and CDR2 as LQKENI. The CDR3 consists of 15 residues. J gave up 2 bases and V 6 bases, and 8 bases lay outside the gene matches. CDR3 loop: CASSPKRGHTDTQYF. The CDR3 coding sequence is TGTGCCAGCTCTCCAAAAAGGGGGCACACAGATACGCAGTATTTT.

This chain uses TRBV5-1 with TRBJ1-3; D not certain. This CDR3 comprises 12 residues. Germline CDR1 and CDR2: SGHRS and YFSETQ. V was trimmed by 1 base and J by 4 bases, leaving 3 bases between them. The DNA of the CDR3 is TGCGCCAGCAGCTTGAGCGGAAACACCATATATTTT. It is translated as CASSLSGNTIYF.

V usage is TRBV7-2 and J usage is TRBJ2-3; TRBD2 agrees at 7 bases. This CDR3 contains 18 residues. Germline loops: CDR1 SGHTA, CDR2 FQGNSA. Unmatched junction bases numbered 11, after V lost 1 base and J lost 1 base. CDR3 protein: CASSLGGGSTGGTDTQYF. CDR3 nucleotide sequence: TGTGCCAGCAGCTTAGGCGGCGGGAGCACGGGAGGCACAGATACGCAGTATTTT. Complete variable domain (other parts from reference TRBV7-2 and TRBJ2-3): GAGVSQSPSNKVTEKGKDVELRCDPISGHTALYWYRQSLGQGLEFLIYFQGNSAPDKSGLPSDRFSAERTGGSVSTLTIQRTQQEDSAVYLCASSLGGGSTGGTDTQYFGPGTRLTVL.

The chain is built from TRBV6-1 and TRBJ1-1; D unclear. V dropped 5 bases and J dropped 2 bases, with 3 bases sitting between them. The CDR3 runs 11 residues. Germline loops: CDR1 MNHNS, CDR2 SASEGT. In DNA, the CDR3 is TGTGCCAGCAGTTCTAACACTGAAGCTTTCTTT. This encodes CASSSNTEAFF.